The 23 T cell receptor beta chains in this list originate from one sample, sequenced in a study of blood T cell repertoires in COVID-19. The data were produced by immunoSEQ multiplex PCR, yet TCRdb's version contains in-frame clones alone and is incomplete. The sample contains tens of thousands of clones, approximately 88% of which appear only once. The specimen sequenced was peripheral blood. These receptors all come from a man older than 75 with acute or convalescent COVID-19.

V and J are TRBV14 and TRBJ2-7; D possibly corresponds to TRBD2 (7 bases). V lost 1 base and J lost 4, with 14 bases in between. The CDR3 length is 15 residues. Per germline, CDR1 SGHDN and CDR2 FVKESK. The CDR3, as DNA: TGTGCCAGCAGCCAAGGGGGGGGCCGCTATTACGAGCAGTACTTC. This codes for CASSQGGGRYYEQYF.

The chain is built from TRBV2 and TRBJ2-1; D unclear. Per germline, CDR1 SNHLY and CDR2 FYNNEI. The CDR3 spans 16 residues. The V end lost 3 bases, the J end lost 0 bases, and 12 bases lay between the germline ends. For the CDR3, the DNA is TGTGCCAGCAGTGACAAGATGATCGGCTCCTACAATGAGCAGTTCTTC. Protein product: CASSDKMIGSYNEQFF.

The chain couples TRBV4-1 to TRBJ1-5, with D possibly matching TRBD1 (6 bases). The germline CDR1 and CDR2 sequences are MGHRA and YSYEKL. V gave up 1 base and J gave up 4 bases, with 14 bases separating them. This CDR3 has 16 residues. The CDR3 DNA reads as TGCGCCAGCAGCCAAGGCCCTCCAGGGGCAAATCAGCCCCAGCATTTT. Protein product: CASSQGPPGANQPQHF.

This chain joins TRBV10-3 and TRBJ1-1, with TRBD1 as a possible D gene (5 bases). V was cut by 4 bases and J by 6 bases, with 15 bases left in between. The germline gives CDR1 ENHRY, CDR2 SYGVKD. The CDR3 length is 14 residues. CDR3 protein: CAISVGGVGAEAFF. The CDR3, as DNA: TGTGCCATCAGTGTGGGAGGGGTTGGAGCTGAAGCTTTCTTT.

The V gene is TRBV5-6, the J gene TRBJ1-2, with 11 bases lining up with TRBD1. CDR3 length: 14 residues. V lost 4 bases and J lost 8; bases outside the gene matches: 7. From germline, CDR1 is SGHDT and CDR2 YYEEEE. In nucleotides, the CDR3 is TGTGCCAGCAGCGCCGGACAGGGGGCGATAGGCTACACCTTC. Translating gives CASSAGQGAIGYTF.

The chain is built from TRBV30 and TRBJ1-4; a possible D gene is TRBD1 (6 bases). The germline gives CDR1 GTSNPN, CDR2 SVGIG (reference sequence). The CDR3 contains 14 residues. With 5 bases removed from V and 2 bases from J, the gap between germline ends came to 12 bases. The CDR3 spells CAWLGGATNEKLFF. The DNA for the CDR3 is TGTGCCTGGCTCGGGGGGGCGACTAATGAAAAACTGTTTTTT. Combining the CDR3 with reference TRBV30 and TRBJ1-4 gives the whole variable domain SQTIHQWPATLVQPVGSPLSLECTVEGTSNPNLYWYRQAAGRGLQLLFYSVGIGQISSEVPQNLSASRPQDRQFILSSKKLLLSDSGFYLCAWLGGATNEKLFFGSGTQLSVL.

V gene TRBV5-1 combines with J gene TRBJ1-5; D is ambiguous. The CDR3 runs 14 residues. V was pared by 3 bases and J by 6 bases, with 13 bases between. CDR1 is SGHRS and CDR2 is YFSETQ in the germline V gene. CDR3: CASSSGENGQPQHF. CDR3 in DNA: TGCGCCAGCAGCTCTGGGGAGAACGGTCAGCCCCAGCATTTT.

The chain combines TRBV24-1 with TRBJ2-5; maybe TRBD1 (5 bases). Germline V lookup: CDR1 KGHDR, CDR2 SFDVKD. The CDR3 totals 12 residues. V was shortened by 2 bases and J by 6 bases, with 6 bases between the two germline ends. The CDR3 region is CATSDSGQTQYF. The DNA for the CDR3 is TGTGCCACCAGTGATTCAGGGCAGACCCAGTACTTC.

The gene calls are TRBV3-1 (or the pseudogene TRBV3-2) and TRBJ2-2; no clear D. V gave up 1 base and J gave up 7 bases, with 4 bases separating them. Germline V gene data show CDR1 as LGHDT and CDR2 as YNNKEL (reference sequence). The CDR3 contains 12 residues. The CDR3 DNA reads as TGTGCCAGCAGCCAAGTCTACGGGGAGCTGTTTTTT. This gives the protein CASSQVYGELFF.

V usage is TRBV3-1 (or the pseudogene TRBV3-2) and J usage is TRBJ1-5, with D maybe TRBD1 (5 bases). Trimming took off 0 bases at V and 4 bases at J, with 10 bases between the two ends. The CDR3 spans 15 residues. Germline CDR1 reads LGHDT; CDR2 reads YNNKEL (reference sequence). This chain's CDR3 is CASSQDLSGNQPQHF. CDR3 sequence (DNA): TGTGCCAGCAGCCAAGATTTGTCAGGGAATCAGCCCCAGCATTTT.

CDR3 in DNA: TGTGCCAGCAGCCAAGAAGGGGCGCTAGCGGATAGAATCACAGATACGCAGTATTTT. Amino acid sequence: CASSQEGALADRITDTQYF. The chain has TRBV4-2 and TRBJ2-3; TRBD2 matches at 7 bases. With V trimmed by 0 bases and J by 2 bases, 14 bases remained unmatched. The CDR3 is 19 amino acids. Germline V gives CDR1 LGHNA, CDR2 YNFKEQ.

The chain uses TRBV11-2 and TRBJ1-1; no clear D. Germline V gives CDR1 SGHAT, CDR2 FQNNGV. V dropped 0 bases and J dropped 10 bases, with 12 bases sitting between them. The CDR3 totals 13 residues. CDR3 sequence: CASSLESLGGAFF. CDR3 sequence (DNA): TGTGCCAGCAGCTTAGAGTCCCTAGGTGGAGCTTTCTTT. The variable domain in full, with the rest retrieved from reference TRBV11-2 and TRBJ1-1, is EAGVAQSPRYKIIEKRQSVAFWCNPISGHATLYWYQQILGQGPKLLIQFQNNGVVDDSQLPKDRFSAERLKGVDSTLKIQPAKLEDSAVYLCASSLESLGGAFFGQGTRLTVV.

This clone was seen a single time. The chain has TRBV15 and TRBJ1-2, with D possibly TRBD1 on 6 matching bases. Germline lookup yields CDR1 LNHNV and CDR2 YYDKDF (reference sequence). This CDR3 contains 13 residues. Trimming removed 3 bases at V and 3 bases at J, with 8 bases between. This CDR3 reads CATSRDRYYGYTF. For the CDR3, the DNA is TGTGCCACCAGCAGGGACAGATACTATGGCTACACCTTC.

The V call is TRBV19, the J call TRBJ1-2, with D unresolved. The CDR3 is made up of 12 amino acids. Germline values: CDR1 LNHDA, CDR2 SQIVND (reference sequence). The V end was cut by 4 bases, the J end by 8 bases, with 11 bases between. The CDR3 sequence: CASSSGPQGYTF. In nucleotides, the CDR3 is TGTGCCAGTAGTAGCGGGCCCCAGGGCTACACCTTC.

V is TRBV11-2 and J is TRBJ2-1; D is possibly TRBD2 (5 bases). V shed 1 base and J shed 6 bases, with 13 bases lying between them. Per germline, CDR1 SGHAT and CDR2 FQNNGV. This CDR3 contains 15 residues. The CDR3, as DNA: TGTGCCAGCAGCTTAGGCCCGGACTCGGTCAATGAGCAGTTCTTC. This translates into CASSLGPDSVNEQFF.

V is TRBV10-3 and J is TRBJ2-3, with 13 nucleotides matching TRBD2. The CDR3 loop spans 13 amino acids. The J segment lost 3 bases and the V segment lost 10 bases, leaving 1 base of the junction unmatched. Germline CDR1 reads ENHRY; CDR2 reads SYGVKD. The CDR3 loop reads CATGLAGTDTQYF. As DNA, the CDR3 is TGTGCCACGGGACTAGCGGGAACAGATACGCAGTATTTT.

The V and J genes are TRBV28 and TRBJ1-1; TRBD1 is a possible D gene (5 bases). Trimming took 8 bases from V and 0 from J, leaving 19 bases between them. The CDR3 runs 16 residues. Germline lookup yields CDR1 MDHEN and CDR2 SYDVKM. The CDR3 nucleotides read TGTGCCAGCCATCGGCATCCCCAGGGTTTGAACACTGAAGCTTTCTTT. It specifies CASHRHPQGLNTEAFF.

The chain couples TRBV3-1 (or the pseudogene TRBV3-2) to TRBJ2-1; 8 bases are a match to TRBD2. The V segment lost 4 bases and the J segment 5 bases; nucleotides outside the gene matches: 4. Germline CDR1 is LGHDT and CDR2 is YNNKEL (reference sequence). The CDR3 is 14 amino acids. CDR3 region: CASSPGLVNNEQFF. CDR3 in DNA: TGTGCCAGCAGCCCGGGACTAGTGAACAATGAGCAGTTCTTC.

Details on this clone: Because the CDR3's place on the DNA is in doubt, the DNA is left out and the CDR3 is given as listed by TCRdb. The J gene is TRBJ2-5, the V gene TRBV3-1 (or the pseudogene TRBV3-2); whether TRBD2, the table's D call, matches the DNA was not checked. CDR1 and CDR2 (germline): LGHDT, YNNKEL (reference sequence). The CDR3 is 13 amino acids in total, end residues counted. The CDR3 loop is CASSQVGSGASYF.

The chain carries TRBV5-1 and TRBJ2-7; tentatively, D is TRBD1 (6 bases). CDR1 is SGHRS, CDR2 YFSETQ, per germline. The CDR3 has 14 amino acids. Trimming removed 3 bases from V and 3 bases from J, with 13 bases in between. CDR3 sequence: CASSSGQLYYEQYF. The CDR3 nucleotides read TGCGCCAGCAGCTCTGGACAGCTATACTACGAGCAGTACTTC.

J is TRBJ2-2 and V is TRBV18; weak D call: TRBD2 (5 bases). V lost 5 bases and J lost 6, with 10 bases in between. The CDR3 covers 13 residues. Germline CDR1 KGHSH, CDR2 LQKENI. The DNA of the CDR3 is TGTGCCAGCTCAACTGGACTCTCCGGGGAGCTGTTTTTT. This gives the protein CASSTGLSGELFF.

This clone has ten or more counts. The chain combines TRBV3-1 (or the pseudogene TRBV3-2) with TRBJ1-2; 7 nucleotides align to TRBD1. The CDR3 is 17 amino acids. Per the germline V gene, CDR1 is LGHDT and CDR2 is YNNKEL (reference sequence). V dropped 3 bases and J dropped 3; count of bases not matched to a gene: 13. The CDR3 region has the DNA TGTGCCAGCAGCCATGAGACGACAGGGAGAGAACACTATGGCTACACCTTC. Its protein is CASSHETTGREHYGYTF.

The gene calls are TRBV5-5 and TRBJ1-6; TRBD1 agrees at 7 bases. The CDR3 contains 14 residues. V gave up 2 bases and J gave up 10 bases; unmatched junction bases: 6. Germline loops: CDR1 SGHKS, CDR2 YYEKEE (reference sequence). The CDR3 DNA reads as TGTGCCAGCAGCTTTTTGGCAGGGGGATCACCCCTCCACTTT. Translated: CASSFLAGGSPLHF.